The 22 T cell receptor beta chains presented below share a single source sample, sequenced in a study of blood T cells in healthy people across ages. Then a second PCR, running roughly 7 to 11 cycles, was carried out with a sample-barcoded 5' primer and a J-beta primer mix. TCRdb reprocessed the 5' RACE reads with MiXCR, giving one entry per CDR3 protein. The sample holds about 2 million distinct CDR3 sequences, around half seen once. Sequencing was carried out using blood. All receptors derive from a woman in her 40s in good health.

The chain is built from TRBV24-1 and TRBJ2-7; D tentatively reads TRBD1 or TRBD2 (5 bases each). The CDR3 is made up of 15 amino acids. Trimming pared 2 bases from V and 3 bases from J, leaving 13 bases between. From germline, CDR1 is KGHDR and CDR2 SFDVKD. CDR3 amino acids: CATSDSGRGLYEQYF. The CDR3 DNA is TGTGCCACCAGTGATTCGGGACGGGGCCTCTACGAGCAGTACTTC.

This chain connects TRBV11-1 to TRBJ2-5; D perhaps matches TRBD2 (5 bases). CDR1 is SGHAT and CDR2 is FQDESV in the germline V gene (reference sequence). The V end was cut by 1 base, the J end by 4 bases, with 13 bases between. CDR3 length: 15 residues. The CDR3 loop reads CASSLGPAGGETQYF. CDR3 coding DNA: TGTGCCAGCAGCTTAGGGCCCGCAGGAGGAGAGACCCAGTACTTC. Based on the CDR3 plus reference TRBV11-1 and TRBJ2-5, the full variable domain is EAEVAQSPRYKITEKSQAVAFWCDPISGHATLYWYRQILGQGPELLVQFQDESVVDDSQLPKDRFSAERLKGVDSTLKIQPAELGDSAMYLCASSLGPAGGETQYFGPGTRLLVL.

This CDR3 reads CASSFGDRVVAAFF. The CDR3 DNA reads as TGCGCCAGCAGCTTTGGCGACAGGGTGGTAGCAGCTTTCTTT. The chain joins TRBV5-1 to TRBJ1-1; 7 nucleotides align to TRBD1. Germline CDR1 and CDR2: SGHRS and YFSETQ. The CDR3 sequence is 14 residues long. J was trimmed by 10 bases and V by 2 bases; bases with no gene match: 11.

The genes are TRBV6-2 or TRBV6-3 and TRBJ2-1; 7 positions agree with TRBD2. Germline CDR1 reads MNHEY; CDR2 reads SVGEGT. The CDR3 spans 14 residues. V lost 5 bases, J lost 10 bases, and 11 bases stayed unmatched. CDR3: CASSRTSVFKEQFF. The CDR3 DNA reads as TGTGCCAGCAGTCGCACTAGCGTATTTAAGGAGCAGTTCTTC.

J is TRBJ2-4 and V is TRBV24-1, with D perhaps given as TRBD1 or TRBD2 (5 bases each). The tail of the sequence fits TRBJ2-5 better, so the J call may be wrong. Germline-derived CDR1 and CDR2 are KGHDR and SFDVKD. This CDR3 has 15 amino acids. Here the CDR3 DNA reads TGTGCCACCAGTGATGGGGGATCATTCGGAGAGACCCAGTACTTC. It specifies CATSDGGSFGETQYF.

CDR3 sequence (DNA): TGTGCCAGAGGAAGACCGGACCACTCCTACAATGAGCAGTTCTTC. This gives the protein CARGRPDHSYNEQFF. The chain combines TRBV2 with TRBJ2-1; no definite D call. Trimming took off 9 bases at V and 0 bases at J, with 15 bases between the two ends. CDR3 size: 15 residues. Germline CDR1 reads SNHLY; CDR2 reads FYNNEI.

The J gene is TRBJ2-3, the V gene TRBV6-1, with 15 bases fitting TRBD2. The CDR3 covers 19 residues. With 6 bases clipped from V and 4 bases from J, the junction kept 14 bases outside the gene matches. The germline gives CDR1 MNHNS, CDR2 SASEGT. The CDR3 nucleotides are TGTGCCAGCAGGCCACGGACTAGCGGGGGGGAAATACACTCAGATACGCAGTATTTT. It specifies CASRPRTSGGEIHSDTQYF.

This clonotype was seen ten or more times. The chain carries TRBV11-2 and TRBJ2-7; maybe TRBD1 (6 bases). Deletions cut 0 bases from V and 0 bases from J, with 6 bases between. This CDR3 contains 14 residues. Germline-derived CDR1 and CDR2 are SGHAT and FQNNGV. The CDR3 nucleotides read TGTGCCAGCAGCTTAGAACAGGGCTCCTACGAGCAGTACTTC. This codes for CASSLEQGSYEQYF. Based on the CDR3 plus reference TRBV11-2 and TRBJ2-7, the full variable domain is EAGVAQSPRYKIIEKRQSVAFWCNPISGHATLYWYQQILGQGPKLLIQFQNNGVVDDSQLPKDRFSAERLKGVDSTLKIQPAKLEDSAVYLCASSLEQGSYEQYFGPGTRLTVT.

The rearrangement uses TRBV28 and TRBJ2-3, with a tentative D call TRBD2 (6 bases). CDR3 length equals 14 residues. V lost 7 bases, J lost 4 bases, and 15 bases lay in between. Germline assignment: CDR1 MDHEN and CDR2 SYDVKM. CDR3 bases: TGTGCCAGCACCTTCGGGGGATTTGCAGATACGCAGTATTTT. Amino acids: CASTFGGFADTQYF.

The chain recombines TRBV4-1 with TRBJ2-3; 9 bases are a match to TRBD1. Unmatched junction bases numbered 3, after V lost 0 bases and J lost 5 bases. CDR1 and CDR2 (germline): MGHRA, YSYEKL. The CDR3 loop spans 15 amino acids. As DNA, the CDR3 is TGCGCCAGCAGCCAAGAGGACAGGGGCATAGATACGCAGTATTTT. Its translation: CASSQEDRGIDTQYF.

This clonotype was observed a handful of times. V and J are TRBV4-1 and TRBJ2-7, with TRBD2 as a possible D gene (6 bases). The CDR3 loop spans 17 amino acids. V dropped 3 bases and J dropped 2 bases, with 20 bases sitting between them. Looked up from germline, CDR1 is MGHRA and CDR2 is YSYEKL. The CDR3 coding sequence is TGCGCCAGCAGCCATCCCGTCAAGGGAGGCGATACCTACGAGCAGTACTTC. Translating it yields CASSHPVKGGDTYEQYF.

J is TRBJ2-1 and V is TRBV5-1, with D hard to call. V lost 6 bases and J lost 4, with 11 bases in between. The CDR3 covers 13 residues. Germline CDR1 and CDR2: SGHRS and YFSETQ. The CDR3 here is CASITPGYNEQFF. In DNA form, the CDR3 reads TGCGCCAGCATCACCCCCGGGTACAATGAGCAGTTCTTC. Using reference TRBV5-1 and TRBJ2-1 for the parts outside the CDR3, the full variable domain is KAGVTQTPRYLIKTRGQQVTLSCSPISGHRSVSWYQQTPGQGLQFLFEYFSETQRNKGNFPGRFSGRQFSNSRSEMNVSTLELGDSALYLCASITPGYNEQFFGPGTRLTVL.

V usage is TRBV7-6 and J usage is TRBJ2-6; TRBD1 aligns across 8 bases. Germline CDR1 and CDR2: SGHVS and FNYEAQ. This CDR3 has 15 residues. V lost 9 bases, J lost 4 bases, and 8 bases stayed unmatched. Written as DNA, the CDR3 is TGTGCCAGGTCTCAGGGGGCGGAAGGGGCCAACGTCCTGACTTTC. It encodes CARSQGAEGANVLTF.

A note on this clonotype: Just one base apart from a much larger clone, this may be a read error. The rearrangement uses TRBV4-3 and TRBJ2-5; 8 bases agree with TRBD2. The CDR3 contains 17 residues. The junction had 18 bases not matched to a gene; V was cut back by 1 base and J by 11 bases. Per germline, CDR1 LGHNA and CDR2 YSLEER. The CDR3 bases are TGCGCCAGCAGCCAAGTCCCCCTAGCGGGTACTGGGAATGAGCAGTACTTC. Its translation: CASSQVPLAGTGNEQYF.

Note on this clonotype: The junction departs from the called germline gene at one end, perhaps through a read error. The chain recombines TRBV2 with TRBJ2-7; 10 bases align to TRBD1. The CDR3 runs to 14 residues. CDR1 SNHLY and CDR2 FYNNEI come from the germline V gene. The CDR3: CASSLSGTGDDQYF. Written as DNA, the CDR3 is TGTGCCAGCAGCCTTTCCGGGACAGGGGACGACCAGTACTTC.

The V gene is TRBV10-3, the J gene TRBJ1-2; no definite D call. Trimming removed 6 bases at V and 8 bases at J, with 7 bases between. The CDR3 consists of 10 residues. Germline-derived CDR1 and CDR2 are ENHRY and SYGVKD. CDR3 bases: TGTGCCATCAGGGGCCAGGGCTACACCTTC. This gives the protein CAIRGQGYTF.

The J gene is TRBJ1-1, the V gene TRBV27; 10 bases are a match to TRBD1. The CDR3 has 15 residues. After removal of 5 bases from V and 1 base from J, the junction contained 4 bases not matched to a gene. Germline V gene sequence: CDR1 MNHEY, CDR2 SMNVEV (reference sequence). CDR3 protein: CASSKGDRGNTEAFF. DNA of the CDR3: TGTGCCAGCAGTAAAGGGGACAGGGGGAACACTGAAGCTTTCTTT.

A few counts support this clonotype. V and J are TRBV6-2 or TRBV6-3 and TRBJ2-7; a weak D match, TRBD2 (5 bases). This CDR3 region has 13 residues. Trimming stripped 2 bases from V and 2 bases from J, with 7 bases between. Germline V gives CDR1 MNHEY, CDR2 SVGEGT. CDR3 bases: TGTGCCAGCAGTTACCTGCGGGCCTACGAGCAGTACTTC. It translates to CASSYLRAYEQYF.

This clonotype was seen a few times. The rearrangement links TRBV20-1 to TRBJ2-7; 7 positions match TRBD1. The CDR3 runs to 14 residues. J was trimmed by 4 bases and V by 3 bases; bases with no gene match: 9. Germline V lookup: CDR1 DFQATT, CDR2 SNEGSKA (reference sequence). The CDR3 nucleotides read TGCAGTGCTAGCGCCCCGGGACAGCCTTACGAGCAGTACTTC. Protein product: CSASAPGQPYEQYF.

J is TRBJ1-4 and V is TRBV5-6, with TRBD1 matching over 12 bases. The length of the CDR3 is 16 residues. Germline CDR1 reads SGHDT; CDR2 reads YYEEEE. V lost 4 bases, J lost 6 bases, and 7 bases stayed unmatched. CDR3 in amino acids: CASSRGTGGRYEKLFF. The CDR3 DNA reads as TGTGCCAGCAGCCGGGGGACAGGGGGCAGGTATGAAAAACTGTTTTTT.

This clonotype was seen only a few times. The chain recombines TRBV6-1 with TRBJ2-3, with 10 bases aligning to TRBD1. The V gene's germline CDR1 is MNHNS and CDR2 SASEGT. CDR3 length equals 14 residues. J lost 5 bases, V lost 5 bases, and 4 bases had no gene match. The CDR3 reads CASSRQGARDTQYF. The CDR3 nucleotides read TGTGCCAGCAGTCGACAGGGGGCTAGAGATACGCAGTATTTT.

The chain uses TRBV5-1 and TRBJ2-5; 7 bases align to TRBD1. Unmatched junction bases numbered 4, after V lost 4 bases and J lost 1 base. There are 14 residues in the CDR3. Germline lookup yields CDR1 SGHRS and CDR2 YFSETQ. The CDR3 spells CASSMGQPQETQYF. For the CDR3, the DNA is TGCGCCAGCAGCATGGGACAGCCCCAAGAGACCCAGTACTTC.